These 25 T cell receptor beta chains came from one sample sequenced in a study of pediatric ulcerative colitis. Generated by immunoSEQ multiplex PCR, the TCRdb table keeps only in-frame clones and is missing some. This sample has 20,000 to 25,000 clones, with about two thirds found just once. One to two pinch biopsies were taken from the rectum during colonoscopy. The material sequenced was gut tissue. These receptors originate from a boy younger than 18 with severe ulcerative colitis.

The V gene is TRBV7-9, the J gene TRBJ1-2; possible D gene TRBD1, 5 bases. The length of the CDR3 is 13 residues. CDR1 SEHNR and CDR2 FQNEAQ come from the germline V gene (reference sequence). V was pared by 1 base and J by 5 bases, with 8 bases between. In nucleotides, the CDR3 is TGTGCCAGCAGCTTAGGACAGCTTTATGGCTACACCTTC. It yields the protein CASSLGQLYGYTF.

This clone appeared a few times. The rearrangement links TRBV5-6 to TRBJ1-1; D perhaps matches TRBD1 (5 bases). CDR1 and CDR2 from the germline V gene are SGHDT and YYEEEE. V lost 4 bases and J 5 bases, leaving 15 bases between the germline ends. This CDR3 region has 14 residues. CDR3 in DNA: TGTGCCAGCAGCCTGCTGGGGCGTGGGACTGAAGCTTTCTTT. This encodes CASSLLGRGTEAFF.

This clone was detected only a few times. The rearrangement joins TRBV18 to TRBJ1-4; 12 nucleotides align to TRBD1. Trimming took 6 bases from V and 2 from J; bases not matched to a gene: 4. There are 16 residues in the CDR3. The V gene's germline CDR1 is KGHSH and CDR2 LQKENI. The CDR3 protein is CASSIGTGGTNEKLFF. CDR3 bases: TGTGCCAGCTCGATTGGGACAGGGGGCACTAATGAAAAACTGTTTTTT.

The CDR3 region has the DNA TGTGCCAGCAGCTTAGGAGTTGGGGAAGCTTTCTTT. This encodes CASSLGVGEAFF. The chain recombines TRBV11-2 with TRBJ1-1; no clear D gene. V lost 1 base, J lost 8 bases, and 8 bases lay in between. The CDR3 totals 12 residues. In germline, CDR1 is SGHAT, CDR2 FQNNGV.

This clone was seen a single time. The rearrangement links TRBV5-4 to TRBJ1-4, with D possibly matching TRBD1 (5 bases). This CDR3 is 15 amino acids long. With 1 base removed from V and 7 bases from J, the gap between germline ends came to 14 bases. CDR1 is SGHNT, CDR2 YYREEE, per germline (reference sequence). The CDR3 DNA reads TGTGCCAGCAGCTTGTATCAAAGGGGCGGTGAAAAACTGTTTTTT. Its protein product is CASSLYQRGGEKLFF.

J is TRBJ1-1 and V is TRBV6-6; D uncertain. Deletions cut 5 bases from V and 3 bases from J, with 13 bases between. Germline CDR1 is MNHNY and CDR2 is SVGAGI (reference sequence). The CDR3 runs to 14 residues. DNA for the CDR3: TGTGCCAGCAGTCACAGAGCATGGGACACTGAAGCTTTCTTT. It encodes CASSHRAWDTEAFF.

The V and J genes are TRBV6-5 and TRBJ1-1; 7 positions agree with TRBD1. Trimming at V came to 6 bases and at J to 3 bases, leaving 10 bases not matched to a gene. From germline, CDR1 is MNHEY and CDR2 SVGAGI. This CDR3 has 15 residues. Here the CDR3 reads CASRRQGEGYTEAFF. CDR3 coding DNA: TGTGCCAGCAGACGACAGGGCGAGGGGTACACTGAAGCTTTCTTT.

This chain uses TRBV5-4 with TRBJ2-1; 10 bases match TRBD2. The junction had 1 base not matched to a gene; V was cut back by 2 bases and J by 2 bases. The CDR3 is made up of 15 amino acids. Per germline, CDR1 SGHNT and CDR2 YYREEE (reference sequence). The CDR3 region is CASSLSGGAYNEQFF. The CDR3 DNA sequence: TGTGCCAGCAGCTTAAGCGGGGGGGCCTACAATGAGCAGTTCTTC.

V is TRBV19 and J is TRBJ2-2; TRBD1 agrees at 10 bases. Germline V lookup: CDR1 LNHDA, CDR2 SQIVND (reference sequence). This CDR3 has 17 amino acids. With 4 bases clipped from V and 3 bases from J, the junction kept 8 bases outside the gene matches. CDR3 residues: CASSTFRQGADTGELFF. As DNA, the CDR3 is TGTGCCAGTAGTACCTTCCGACAGGGGGCAGACACCGGGGAGCTGTTTTTT.

This chain connects TRBV29-1 to TRBJ2-5; D perhaps matches TRBD1 (6 bases). The V and J ends lost 7 bases and 5 bases respectively, with 11 bases between them. This CDR3 comprises 11 residues. Per the germline V gene, CDR1 is SQVTM and CDR2 is ANQGSEA. CDR3 DNA sequence: TGCAGCGCGACAAGGGGGGAGACCCAGTACTTC. This sequence encodes CSATRGETQYF.

The chain couples TRBV2 to TRBJ2-5; 8 nucleotides match TRBD1. The CDR3 length is 15 residues. After removal of 7 bases from V and 5 bases from J, the junction contained 12 bases not matched to a gene. Germline lookup yields CDR1 SNHLY and CDR2 FYNNEI. CDR3 nucleotides: TGTGCCAGCAAAGCAGGGGGCGCTTCGCCTGAGACCCAGTACTTC. It codes for CASKAGGASPETQYF.

The chain has TRBV7-8 and TRBJ2-2, with 8 bases matching TRBD2. V gave up 4 bases and J gave up 1 base; unmatched junction bases: 2. Germline values: CDR1 SGHVS, CDR2 FQNEAQ. This CDR3 has 15 residues. The CDR3, as DNA: TGTGCCAGCAGCTCGCGGGGGGTGAACACCGGGGAGCTGTTTTTT. It yields the protein CASSSRGVNTGELFF.

As regards this clone: Other nucleotide sequences in the sample specify the same CDR3. This chain connects TRBV5-1 to TRBJ2-3, with 8 bases identical to TRBD1. With V trimmed by 2 bases and J by 5 bases, 7 bases remained unmatched. The germline V gene has CDR1 SGHRS and CDR2 YFSETQ. There are 15 residues in the CDR3. CDR3 loop: CASSLHGTGGDTQYF. CDR3 sequence (DNA): TGCGCCAGCAGCTTACACGGGACAGGAGGAGATACGCAGTATTTT.

The genes are TRBV18 and TRBJ2-1; TRBD1 aligns across 7 bases. Germline assignment: CDR1 KGHSH and CDR2 LQKENI. The V segment lost 6 bases and the J segment 12 bases; nucleotides outside the gene matches: 14. The CDR3 has 14 residues. The CDR3 is CASSTGESGLGQFF. DNA of the CDR3: TGTGCCAGCTCCACAGGGGAGTCAGGATTGGGGCAGTTCTTC.

CDR3 residues: CASSQDRGSNQPQHF. CDR3 nucleotide sequence: TGCGCCAGCAGCCAAGATCGGGGGAGCAATCAGCCCCAGCATTTT. V usage is TRBV4-1 and J usage is TRBJ1-5; a weak D match, TRBD1 (5 bases). The V end was cut by 0 bases, the J end by 1 base, with 7 bases between. Germline CDR1 reads MGHRA; CDR2 reads YSYEKL. This CDR3 comprises 15 residues.

The V and J genes are TRBV9 and TRBJ1-1, with unresolved D. V lost 5 bases, J lost 5 bases, and 13 bases lay in between. CDR3 size: 13 residues. CDR1 and CDR2 (germline): SGDLS, YYNGEE. The CDR3 protein is CASSYGWETEAFF. CDR3 bases: TGTGCCAGCAGTTACGGGTGGGAAACTGAAGCTTTCTTT.

The chain couples TRBV6-5 to TRBJ1-3; D may be TRBD1 (5 bases). The germline CDR1 and CDR2 sequences are MNHEY and SVGAGI. Between the trimmed V and J ends, which lost 4 bases and 2 bases, there was a span of 12 bases. The CDR3 is made up of 15 amino acids. The CDR3: CASSLGPQTGNTIYF. CDR3 DNA: TGTGCCAGCAGTTTGGGACCCCAAACTGGAAACACCATATATTTT.

V and J are TRBV15 and TRBJ2-3; TRBD2 matches at 11 bases. This CDR3 has 15 amino acids. CDR1 is LNHNV, CDR2 YYDKDF, per germline (reference sequence). Germline trimming cut 0 bases from V and 4 bases from J; bases unmatched to any gene: 0. The chain's CDR3 is CATSRDSGGADTQYF. The CDR3 bases are TGTGCCACCAGCAGAGATAGCGGGGGGGCAGATACGCAGTATTTT.

This chain uses TRBV6-1 with TRBJ1-4, with D maybe TRBD1 (6 bases). Germline assignment: CDR1 MNHNS and CDR2 SASEGT. V was shortened by 7 bases and J by 7 bases, with 13 bases between the two germline ends. The CDR3 covers 13 residues. CDR3 in DNA: TGTGCCAGCACCGGGGGACAAGCTGAAAAACTGTTTTTT. Its protein is CASTGGQAEKLFF.

This clone was counted a single time. In the same sample, other DNA sequences code for this CDR3. This chain links TRBV6-1 with TRBJ2-7, with 9 positions matching TRBD1. This CDR3 is built from 15 residues. V was pared by 6 bases and J by 2 bases, with 8 bases of the junction left unmatched. The V gene's germline CDR1 is MNHNS and CDR2 SASEGT. CDR3 sequence: CASRRPGQGTYEQYF. For the CDR3, the DNA is TGTGCCAGCAGACGTCCGGGACAGGGAACCTACGAGCAGTACTTC.

The chain recombines TRBV27 with TRBJ2-2; D ambiguous. Trimming took off 5 bases at V and 6 bases at J, with 28 bases between the two ends. Germline-derived CDR1 and CDR2 are MNHEY and SMNVEV (reference sequence). The CDR3 extends over 19 amino acids. The CDR3 sequence is CASSRSNAVWVEDAGELFF. The CDR3 nucleotides are TGTGCCAGCAGTCGATCCAACGCGGTTTGGGTGGAAGATGCCGGGGAGCTGTTTTTT.

The chain links TRBV4-1 to TRBJ1-1, with 8 bases aligning to TRBD1. The CDR3 contains 15 residues. V gave up 1 base and J gave up 4 bases; unmatched junction bases: 5. Germline values: CDR1 MGHRA, CDR2 YSYEKL. The CDR3 sequence: CASSQVTGGFTEAFF. The CDR3 nucleotides are TGCGCCAGCAGCCAAGTCACAGGGGGATTCACTGAAGCTTTCTTT.

This clone has more than one count but fewer than ten. The gene calls are TRBV4-1 and TRBJ1-6; 7 bases are shared with TRBD1. CDR3 size: 15 residues. The germline V gene encodes CDR1 MGHRA and CDR2 YSYEKL. The V and J ends lost 2 bases and 9 bases, in that order; junction bases with no gene match: 7. CDR3: CASSQNSGGFSPLHF. CDR3 bases: TGCGCCAGCAGCCAAAATTCAGGGGGTTTTTCACCCCTCCACTTT.

The rearrangement uses TRBV6-1 and TRBJ2-3, with TRBD2 matching 12 bases. The CDR3 spans 18 residues. Germline assignment: CDR1 MNHNS and CDR2 SASEGT. Unmatched junction bases numbered 7, after V lost 1 base and J lost 2 bases. This CDR3 is CASSEGTTSGGITDTQYF. DNA of the CDR3: TGTGCCAGCAGTGAAGGAACAACTAGCGGGGGGATCACAGATACGCAGTATTTT.

Here the CDR3 DNA reads TGTGCCAGCAGCGGGGGCGCGGGCACAGATACGCAGTATTTT. This gives the protein CASSGGAGTDTQYF. The rearrangement joins TRBV9 to TRBJ2-3, with D possibly TRBD1 on 5 matching bases. This CDR3 is 14 amino acids long. Trimming removed 3 bases from V and 1 base from J, with 9 bases in between. Germline V lookup: CDR1 SGDLS, CDR2 YYNGEE.